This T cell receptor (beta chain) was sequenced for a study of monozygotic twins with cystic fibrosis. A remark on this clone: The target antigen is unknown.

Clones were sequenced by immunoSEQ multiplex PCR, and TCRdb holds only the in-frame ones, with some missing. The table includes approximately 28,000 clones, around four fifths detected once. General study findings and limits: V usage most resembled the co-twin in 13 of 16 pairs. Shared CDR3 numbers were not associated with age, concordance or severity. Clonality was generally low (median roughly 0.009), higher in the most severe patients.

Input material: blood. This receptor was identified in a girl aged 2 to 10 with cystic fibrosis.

The CDR3 coding sequence is TGTGCCAGCAGTTTACGTGGGCCAGTTGGAAACTCTGGAAACACCATATATTTT. Protein product: CASSLRGPVGNSGNTIYF. J is TRBJ1-3 and V is TRBV27; D is uncertain. Germline CDR1 and CDR2: MNHEY and SMNVEV (reference sequence). Trimming removed 2 bases at V and 0 bases at J, with 17 bases between. This CDR3 region has 18 residues.